There are many counts of the clone carrying this T cell receptor (beta chain). Through a sample-barcoded 5' primer and a J-beta primer mix, a second PCR was run for 7 to 11 cycles. TCRdb passed the 5' RACE reads through MiXCR, listing each CDR3 protein once. The sample includes 1.5 million to 1.8 million distinct CDR3 sequences, approximately 39% of them seen just once. The data were taken from a study of blood T cells in healthy people across ages. Germline CDR1 and CDR2: SEHNR and FQNEAQ (reference sequence). Trimming stripped 5 bases from V and 2 bases from J, with 4 bases between. CDR3 length: 11 residues.

The sample taken for sequencing was blood. This clonotype originated in a woman younger than 30 in good health. The V and J genes are TRBV7-9 and TRBJ2-7; unclear D gene. The CDR3: CASSATYEQYF. Written as DNA, the CDR3 is TGTGCCAGCAGCGCGACCTACGAGCAGTACTTC.